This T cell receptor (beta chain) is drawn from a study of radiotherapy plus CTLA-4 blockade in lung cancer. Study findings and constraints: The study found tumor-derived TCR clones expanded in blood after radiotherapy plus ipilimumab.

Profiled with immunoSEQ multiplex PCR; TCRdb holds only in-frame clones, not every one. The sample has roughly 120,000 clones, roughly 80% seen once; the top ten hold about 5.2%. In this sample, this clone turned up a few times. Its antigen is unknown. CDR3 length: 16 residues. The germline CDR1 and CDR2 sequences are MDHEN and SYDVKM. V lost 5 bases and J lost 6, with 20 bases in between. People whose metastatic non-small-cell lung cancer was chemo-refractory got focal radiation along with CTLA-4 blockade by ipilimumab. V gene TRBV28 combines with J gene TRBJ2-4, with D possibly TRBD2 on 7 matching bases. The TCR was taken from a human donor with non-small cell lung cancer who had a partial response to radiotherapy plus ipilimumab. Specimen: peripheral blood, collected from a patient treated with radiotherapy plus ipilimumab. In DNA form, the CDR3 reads TGTGCCAGCAGTGGGGGAGGGGCGGGGGCTGGAAACATTCAGTACTTC. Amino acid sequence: CASSGGGAGAGNIQYF.